This T cell receptor beta chain was documented in a study of memory CD4+ T cells and cytomegalovirus serostatus. For the study at large: Donors were healthy Belgian adults, under 10 CMV seropositive and 24 seronegative.

Repertoires were generated with immunoSEQ multiplex PCR, while TCRdb's copy carries only in-frame clones and drops some. The sample yields tens of thousands of clones, roughly 83% seen once. The sort gate was single viable CD3+CD4+CD8-CD45RO+ cells for memory CD4+ T cells. CD4+ T cells were isolated by positive magnetic selection. The V and J ends lost 3 bases and 9 bases, in that order; junction bases with no gene match: 8. Germline V lookup: CDR1 LNHNV, CDR2 YYDKDF (reference sequence). CDR3 length equals 15 residues. The rearrangement links TRBV15 to TRBJ1-6; 7 bases line up with TRBD1. Sequenced sample: memory CD4+ T cells from blood. The TCR was taken from an adult in good health and CMV-seronegative. The CDR3 DNA reads TGTGCCACCAGCAGGGCGCCAGGGGGAGGTTCACCCCTCCACTTT. Translated, it gives CATSRAPGGGSPLHF.